This T cell receptor (beta chain) was identified in a study of Ad26.COV2.S vaccination and SARS-CoV-2 variants. On the study more broadly: Enrollment placed the donor in the COV1001 Ad26.COV2.S trial arm. Ad26.COV2.S shots went into the muscle once or twice, 56 days apart.

Only in-frame clones appear in the TCRdb table, and some are missing; sequencing was by immunoSEQ multiplex PCR. Found here are 350,000 to 450,000 clones, roughly 80% of them singletons; the top ten hold about 7.4%. Noted treatment: some 20 received Ad26.COV2.S at low or high dose, single or two shots; about 5 received placebo; per-sample allocation not given. At day 63 after the first vaccine or placebo injection, samples were drawn. This vaccine is an Ad26 vector that expresses the Wuhan-strain SARS-CoV-2 spike. Study-wide findings and caveats: There was reportedly substantial breadth in spike-specific CD8+ and CD4+ T cell responses after vaccination.

A note on this clone: The antigen is undetermined.

The V gene lost 0 bases and the J gene lost 7 bases, with 13 bases spanning the gap. This CDR3 is 14 amino acids long. CDR1 is SGHRS and CDR2 is YFSETQ in the germline V gene. This sequence joins TRBV5-1 and TRBJ1-2; a possible D gene is TRBD1 (6 bases). The TCR sequence derives from a person between 18 and 60 years old who received the Ad26.COV2.S COVID-19 vaccine or a placebo. The material was peripheral blood, obtained in a trial of Ad26.COV2.S vaccine versus placebo. The CDR3 here is CASSLDRADGGYTF. The CDR3 DNA sequence: TGCGCCAGCAGCTTGGACAGGGCTGATGGTGGCTACACCTTC.